This paragraph covers one T cell receptor beta chain sequence. The J segment lost 0 bases and the V segment lost 4 bases, leaving 9 bases of the junction unmatched. The CDR3 runs to 16 residues. The germline V gene encodes CDR1 SGHAT and CDR2 FQNNGV. This sample is part of a study of blood T cell repertoires in COVID-19. The wider study: From the United States, Italy and Spain came samples of acute and convalescent COVID-19.

Produced via immunoSEQ multiplex PCR; TCRdb's table is partial and in-frame only. The sample has 430,000 or so clones; around nine tenths are singletons. The rearrangement uses TRBV11-2 and TRBJ2-7; 7 positions match TRBD1. Input material: peripheral blood. The sequence was collected from a man aged 18-30 years with COVID-19, enrolled during active disease. CDR3: CASSYPQGIRSYEQYF. CDR3 sequence (DNA): TGTGCCAGCAGCTACCCACAGGGGATTCGCTCCTACGAGCAGTACTTC.